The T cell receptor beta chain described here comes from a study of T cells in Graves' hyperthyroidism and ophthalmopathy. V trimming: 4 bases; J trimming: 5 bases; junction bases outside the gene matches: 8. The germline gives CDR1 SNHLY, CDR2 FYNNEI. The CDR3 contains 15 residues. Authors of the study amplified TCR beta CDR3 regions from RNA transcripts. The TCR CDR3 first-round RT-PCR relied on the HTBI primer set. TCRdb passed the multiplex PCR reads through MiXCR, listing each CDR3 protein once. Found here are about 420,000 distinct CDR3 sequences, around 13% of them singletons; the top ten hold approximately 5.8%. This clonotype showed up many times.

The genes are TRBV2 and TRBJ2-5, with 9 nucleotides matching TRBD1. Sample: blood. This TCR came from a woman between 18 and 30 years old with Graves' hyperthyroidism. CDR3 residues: CASSVTQGATETQYF. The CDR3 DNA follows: TGTGCCAGCAGTGTAACACAGGGGGCAACCGAGACCCAGTACTTC.